This TCR beta chain was profiled in a study of cytomegalovirus exposure and HLA in healthy donors (dated by TCRdb to the late 2010s). Regarding the study in general: In an earlier analysis of under 600 of the donors, around 290 Gb of sequence data and 90 million to 130 million unique TCR beta sequences from roughly 180 million T cells were reported. Approximately 300 gigabases of sequencing data and approximately 85 million unique TCR sequences were included in an early release covering 550 to 650 HLA-typed donors. Of the 398 genotyped donors, roughly 76% were placed in the genetic ancestry cluster associated with self-reported Caucasian donors. The aim of the study was to test whether cataloging public T cell receptors could identify signatures of past pathogen exposure. The study used immunosequencing to profile the T cell repertoires of some 600 subjects and linked those repertoires to cytomegalovirus serostatus. Along with the approximately 650-subject first cohort, a separate validation cohort of more than 90 different subjects was used. To predict cytomegalovirus infection status, the study combined high-throughput TCR immunosequencing, statistical association of individual TCRs with disease status, and machine learning. A later analysis re-examined previously published TCR beta repertoires from 610 or so donors and added high-resolution HLA genotyping to investigate patterns of TCR occurrence. Rather than drawing on any new phenotypic data, the later analysis identified candidate immune exposures from TCR beta sequences and the way those sequences occurred across donors. An earlier analysis of a few hundred of the donors applied high-throughput TCR beta sequencing to assess whether each TCR beta V gene segment acted as functional or pseudogenic. Donor age, sex, ethnicity and CMV serostatus were compiled together with the repertoire data. A later genetic analysis used genome-wide SNP genotypes for about three fifths of the 666 donors, treating that subset as a discovery cohort. All discovery cohort repertoires had been generated using a single sequencing platform. HLA typing covered class I and class II loci at four-digit resolution. Typing coverage differed by locus: A, B, C, DRB1 and DQB1 were typed in about 629-640 donors, DQA1 in about 510, DPA1 in 606, and DPB1 in 400 to 490. Roughly 5 DR-DQ haplotypes were treated as single units for association and clustering because of strong linkage in the cohort. Across about 380 genotyped donors of the cohort, an average of about 250,000 unique TCR beta nucleotide sequences per donor were sequenced, and roughly 20% of those sequences were non-productive. On the study overall, not on this receptor specifically: A later analysis associated 15,000 to 20,000 TCR beta sequences with specific HLA alleles at a false discovery rate of 0.05. When HLA alleles, especially DR and DQ, strongly co-occurred, attributing TCR associations to individual alleles was difficult. Because counts were too low, around 18 rarely observed V segments, including chromosome 9 orphons, were left out of the earlier analysis of a few hundred of the donors. Most TCR sequences were observed very rarely across donors, whereas some public TCRs were present in many individuals. CMV serostatus was the only immune exposure information available for the cohort. According to a later analysis, TCR association rates differed among HLA loci, with DRB1 alleles showing the most associated TCRs and HLA-C alleles showing the fewest. The authors suggested that the approach could potentially be generalized to other disease states and immunological phenotypes. The study listed over 150 TCR beta chains as associated with cytomegalovirus. A cluster of highly shared sequence variants was judged likely to represent a technical artifact of the sequencing pipeline. Linkage disequilibrium might explain the correlated functional status among segregating V segments, but an unknown experimental factor could not be ruled out. A later genetic analysis associated a missense DCLRE1C variant with V-gene and J-gene trimming of TCR beta chains, and an independent cohort replicated the association. In a later analysis, HLA-associated TCR beta chains showed more clonal expansion and lower generation probabilities than non-associated chains that were equally common. In a later genetic analysis, fewer N-insertions in productive TCRs were reported among donors in an Asian-associated ancestry cluster than the roughly 700-donor mean. Three of the identified cytomegalovirus-associated TCR beta chains were confirmed in vitro to be specific for cytomegalovirus antigens. According to a later analysis, parvovirus B19, influenza, CMV and Epstein-Barr virus appeared linked to several top co-occurrence clusters. The classifier was reported to diagnose cytomegalovirus status with high specificity and sensitivity in both the original cohort and the validation cohort. The 87-base-pair reads could not distinguish some IMGT-functional V segments, including TRBV6-2 and TRBV6-3, so those segments were excluded. In a later analysis, most CMV-associated TCR beta chains were found to appear HLA-restricted, with HLA associations seemingly driven largely by CMV exposure. Because HLA typing was missing for some donors at each locus, association tests included only the typed subset. Sequencing depth was assumed to be roughly uniform across donors in the presence/absence analyses, though that assumption may not hold. A further reported finding was that TCR beta sequences accurately predicted the HLA-A and HLA-B alleles for most subjects in the first cohort. In an earlier analysis of some 640 of the donors, most TCR beta V segments were observed in productive rearrangements about 87% or about 30% of the time, broadly matching IMGT annotations. This cohort had only TCR beta chains sequenced, and the lack of alpha or paired-chain data limited which features could be detected.

The library was built by means of the immunoSEQ multiplex PCR assay. For the multiplex PCR, a mixture combining 60 forward primers for TCR Vbeta segments and 13 reverse primers for TCR Jbeta segments was used. Amplification of the CDR3 region of rearranged TCR beta genes was performed with a multiplex PCR assay on genomic DNA. The Illumina HiSeq System was used to sequence the amplified TCR beta libraries as 87-base-pair reads. In the authors' own workflow: A later analysis tallied roughly 78 million unique TCR beta chains across the 610 or so repertoires, and approximately 12 million of those chains were shared by two or more donors. Raw reads were error-corrected and collapsed into unique sequences with a nearest-neighbor algorithm that merged closely related sequences to remove PCR and sequencing errors. V, D and J gene segments were assigned by aligning CDR3 sequences to IMGT reference sequences. For a sequence to be retained, a match of at least six nucleotides was required to both a V gene segment and a J gene segment. Rearrangements were called productive when the CDR3 lacked stop codons and stayed in frame with V and J; all others were non-productive. Following IMGT convention, CDR3 was defined as the stretch from the second conserved V-encoded cysteine to the conserved J-encoded phenylalanine. The earlier analysis of around 640 of the donors excluded sequences that lacked an unambiguous match to a single V gene segment. An earlier analysis of approximately 590 of the donors called V segments functional above 56.7% productive rearrangements and segregating when the between-donor standard deviation exceeded 5%. A statistical classification framework was built to diagnose cytomegalovirus status from the catalog of TCR beta chain sequences. A later analysis assigned V and J genes by comparing TCR nucleotide sequences with IMGT/GENE-DB human TR gene sequences. Using the TCRdist pipeline, a later analysis assigned CDR3 sequences along with most-parsimonious VDJ recombination scenarios. In a later analysis, every TCR beta chain was defined by the combination of its CDR3 amino acid sequence and its V-gene family, and reads without a unique V-gene family were dropped. To address suspected cross-contamination and a sequencing artifact, a later analysis removed roughly 580 highly shared, low-generation-probability nucleotide sequences. For each public chain, a later analysis derived a clonal expansion index from normalized ranks of inferred template counts within each repertoire. Generation probabilities in a later analysis came from a VDJ recombination model fitted to out-of-frame rearrangements, and those results were checked against IGoR. Hypergeometric tests were used in a later analysis to score TCR-TCR, TCR-HLA and TCR-CMV co-occurrence, with a repertoire-size bias correction applied to the TCR pairs. In a later analysis, false discovery rates were estimated by permuting HLA or CMV assignments 20 times. In a later analysis, co-occurring TCRs were grouped using DBSCAN, with TCRdist sequence similarity added in when clustering inside HLA-allele-positive subsets. Repertoires with fewer than 30,000 or more than 120,000 public chains, plus five repertoires with anomalous nucleotide sharing, were excluded from co-occurrence clustering. What TCRdb holds here is the immuneACCESS table cut down to in-frame rearrangements. Part of the clones is not present; checked against another copy, under half of the missing clones reflect an unresolved V gene, and the others are unexplained. V, J and clone size are taken as reported in that table, and D and trimming were inferred from the DNA itself. This sample lists over 95,000 clones; about 79% were detected once. About 2% of the sample goes to the ten largest clones.

The CDR3 runs 13 residues from the cysteine to the phenylalanine. Only the CDR3 part of the read is kept: 39 bases, read in frame from the first base. V is shortened by 1 base, J by 3 bases, and the region joining them spans 6 bases. Reading the germline V gene gives CDR1 SGHTA and CDR2 FQGTGA. The cohort was made up of 500 to 800 healthy bone marrow donors. At the time of sampling, every cohort member was nominally healthy, though immune exposures that went unrecorded were likely present. Of the approximately 700 cohort members, around 310 had a positive CMV serostatus and about 350 had a negative one, while no CMV serostatus was recorded for the donor. A peripheral blood sample was collected from each donor, and TCR beta sequencing was performed on peripheral blood mononuclear cells. The Qiagen DNeasy Blood Extraction Kit was used to extract genomic DNA from the blood cell samples. This clone is a singleton in its sample. What antigen it recognizes has not been identified. No quality values exist for individual bases; no much larger clone is one base distant.

This chain joins TRBV7-3 to TRBJ1-1; too little of a D gene remains to name it. Sequenced material: PBMCs. This TCR was sampled from a human donor in good health. CDR3 loop: CASSLRRDTEAFF. Here is the DNA: TGTGCCAGCAGCTTAAGGCGGGACACTGAAGCTTTCTTT. When the CDR3 is completed using the reference TRBV7-3 and TRBJ1-1 genes on either side, the full variable domain is GAGVSQTPSNKVTEKGKYVELRCDPISGHTALYWYRQSLGQGPEFLIYFQGTGAADDSGLPNDRFFAVRPEGSVSTLKIQRTERGDSAVYLCASSLRRDTEAFFGQGTRLTVV.